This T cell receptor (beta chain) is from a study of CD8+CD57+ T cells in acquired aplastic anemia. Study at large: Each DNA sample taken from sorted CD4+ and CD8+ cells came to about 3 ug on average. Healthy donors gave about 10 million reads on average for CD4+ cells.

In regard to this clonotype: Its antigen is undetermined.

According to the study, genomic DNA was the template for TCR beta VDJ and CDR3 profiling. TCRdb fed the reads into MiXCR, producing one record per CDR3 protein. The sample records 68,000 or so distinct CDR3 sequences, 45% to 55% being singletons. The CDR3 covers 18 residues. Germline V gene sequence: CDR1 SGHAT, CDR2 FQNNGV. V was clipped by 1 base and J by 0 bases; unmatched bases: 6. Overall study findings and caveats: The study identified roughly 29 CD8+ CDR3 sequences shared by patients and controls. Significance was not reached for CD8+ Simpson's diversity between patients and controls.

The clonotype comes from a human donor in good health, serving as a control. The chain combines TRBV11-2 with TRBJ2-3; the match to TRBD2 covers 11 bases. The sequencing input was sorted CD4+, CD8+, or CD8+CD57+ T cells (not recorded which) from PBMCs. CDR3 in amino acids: CASSLVVSGRESTDTQYF. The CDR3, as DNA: TGTGCCAGCAGCTTAGTAGTTAGCGGGAGGGAAAGCACAGATACGCAGTATTTT.